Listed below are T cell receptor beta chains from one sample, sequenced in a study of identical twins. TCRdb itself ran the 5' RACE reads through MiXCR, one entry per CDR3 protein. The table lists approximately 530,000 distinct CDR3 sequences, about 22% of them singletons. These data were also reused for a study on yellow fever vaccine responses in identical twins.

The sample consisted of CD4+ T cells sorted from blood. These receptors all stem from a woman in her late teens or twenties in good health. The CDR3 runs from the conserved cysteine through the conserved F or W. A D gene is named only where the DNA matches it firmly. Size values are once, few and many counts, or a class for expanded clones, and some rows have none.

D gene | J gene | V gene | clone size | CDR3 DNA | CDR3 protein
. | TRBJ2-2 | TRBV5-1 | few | TGCGCCAGCAGCTGGGTAGGGGCCGGGGAGCTGTTTTTT | CASSWVGAGELFF
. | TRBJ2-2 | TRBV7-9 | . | TGTGCCAGCAGCCAGCTGTCCACCGGGGAGCTGTTTTTT | CASSQLSTGELFF
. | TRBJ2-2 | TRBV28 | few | TGTGCCAGCAGTCCCCACAGCGGCGGGGAGCTGTTTTTT | CASSPHSGGELFF
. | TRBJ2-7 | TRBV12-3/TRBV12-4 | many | TGTGCCAGCAGTTTGGTGAGCTCCTACGAGCAGTACTTC | CASSLVSSYEQYF
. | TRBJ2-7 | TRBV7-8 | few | TGTGCCAGCAGCTTAGCGCGGGGACACATAGAGCAGTACTTC | CASSLARGHIEQYF
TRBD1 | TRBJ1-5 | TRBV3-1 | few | TGTGCCAGCAGCCCCCAGGGGGCTAGCAATCAGCCCCAGCATTTT | CASSPQGASNQPQHF
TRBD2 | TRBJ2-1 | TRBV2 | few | TGTGCCAGCAGTGCGGCTAGCGGGAGGCGGTCCTACAATGAGCAGTTCTTC | CASSAASGRRSYNEQFF
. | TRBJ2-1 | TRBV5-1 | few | TGCGCCAGCAGCTTCCGCGGACCGGAAGACGACCAGTTCTTC | CASSFRGPEDDQFF
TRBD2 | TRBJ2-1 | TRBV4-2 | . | TGTGCCAGCAGCCAAGATCTAACTAGCGGGAGGGATGAGCAGTTCTTC | CASSQDLTSGRDEQFF
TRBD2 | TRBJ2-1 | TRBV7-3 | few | TGTGCCAGCAGCTTAACTAGCGGGAGCGTGGGTAATGAGCAGTTCTTC | CASSLTSGSVGNEQFF
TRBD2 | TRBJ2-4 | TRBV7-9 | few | TGTGCCAGCAGTGGTCCTAGCGGGGGCAAAAACATTCAGTACTTC | CASSGPSGGKNIQYF
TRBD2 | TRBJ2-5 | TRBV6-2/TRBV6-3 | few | TGTGCCAGCAGTTACTCGGGGAAAATTAGCGGGCAAGAGACCCAGTACTTC | CASSYSGKISGQETQYF
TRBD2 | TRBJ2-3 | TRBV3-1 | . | TGTGCCAGCAGCCCCCAAGGGACTAGTGCAGATACGCAGTATTTT | CASSPQGTSADTQYF
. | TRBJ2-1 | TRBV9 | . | TGTGCCAGCAGCGTACGAGGGGGTGGGAATGAGCAGTTCTTC | CASSVRGGGNEQFF
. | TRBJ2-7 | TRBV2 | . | TGTGCCAGCAGCCCGGACCCGCCTGGCGTGCAGTACTTC | CASSPDPPGVQYF
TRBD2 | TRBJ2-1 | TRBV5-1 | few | TGCGCCAGCAGCTTGTTAGCGGGGCACTACAATGAGCAGTTCTTC | CASSLLAGHYNEQFF
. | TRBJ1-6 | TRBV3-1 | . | TGTGCCAGCAGCCAAATAGGGCGCTCACCCCTCCACTTT | CASSQIGRSPLHF
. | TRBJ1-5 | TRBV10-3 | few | TGTGCCATCAGTGACCGGGAGATGGGGGACAATCAGCCCCAGCATTTT | CAISDREMGDNQPQHF
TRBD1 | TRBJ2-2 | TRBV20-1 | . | TGCAGTGCTAGTCTTTTGGGACAGGCAAACACCGGGGAGCTGTTTTTT | CSASLLGQANTGELFF
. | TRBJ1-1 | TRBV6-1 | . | TGTGCCAGCAGGCATGTATACACTGAAGCTTTCTTT | CASRHVYTEAFF
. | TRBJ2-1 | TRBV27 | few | TGTGCCAGCAGCCCAGACCGGCTATGGAGATTGAATGAGCAGTTCTTC | CASSPDRLWRLNEQFF
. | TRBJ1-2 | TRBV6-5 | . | TGTGCCAGCAGTTATGACCCGCCGGCTAACTATGGCTACACCTTC | CASSYDPPANYGYTF
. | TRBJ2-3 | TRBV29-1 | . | TGCAGCGTTGAACTGGGGTCAGATACGCAGTATTTT | CSVELGSDTQYF
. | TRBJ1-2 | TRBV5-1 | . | TGCGCCAGTACAAAAACCGGGACACAAGAATATGGCTACACCTTC | CASTKTGTQEYGYTF
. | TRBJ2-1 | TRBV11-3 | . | TGTGCCAGCAGCACAGGGACTTACAATGAGCAGTTCTTC | CASSTGTYNEQFF
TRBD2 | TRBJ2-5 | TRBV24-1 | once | TGTGCCACCAGTGACCCGGGACTAGGAGGAGAGACCCAGTACTTC | CATSDPGLGGETQYF
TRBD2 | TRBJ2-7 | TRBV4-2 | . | TGTGCCAGCAGCAAAAGAGGACTAGCGGGAGATTCGGGGAGCTACGAGCAGTACTTC | CASSKRGLAGDSGSYEQYF
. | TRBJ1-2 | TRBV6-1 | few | TGTGCCAGCAGTCCTCATAGGGATGGCTACACCTTC | CASSPHRDGYTF
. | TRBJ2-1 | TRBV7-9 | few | TGTGCCAGCAGCTTAGTACCGGGACTTCTCCTCGGTGAGCAGTTCTTC | CASSLVPGLLLGEQFF
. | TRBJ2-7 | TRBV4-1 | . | TGCGCCAGCAGCCAAGATCTGCGGACCACCTACGAGCAGTACTTC | CASSQDLRTTYEQYF
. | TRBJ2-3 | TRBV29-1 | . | TGCAGCGTTGTTTTTGTTGTCGGGAGTGATACGCAGTATTTT | CSVVFVVGSDTQYF
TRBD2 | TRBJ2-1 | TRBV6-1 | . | TGTGCCAGCAGTGGAGGGCGGGGGGGCCATGTCGATGAGCAGTTCTTC | CASSGGRGGHVDEQFF
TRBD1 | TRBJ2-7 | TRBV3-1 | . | TGTGCCAGCAGCCAACAGGGGGCAGGGGCCGAGCAGTACTTC | CASSQQGAGAEQYF
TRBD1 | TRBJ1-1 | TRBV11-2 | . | TGTGCCAGCAGCCCCCAACAGGGGGCGGACACTGAAGCTTTCTTT | CASSPQQGADTEAFF
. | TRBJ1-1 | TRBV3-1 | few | TGTGCCAGCAGCTTTCGGTCCCGGAACACTGAAGCTTTCTTT | CASSFRSRNTEAFF
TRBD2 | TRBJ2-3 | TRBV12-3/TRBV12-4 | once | TGTGCCAGCACCGTTAGCGGGAGTCCAGATACGCAGTATTTT | CASTVSGSPDTQYF
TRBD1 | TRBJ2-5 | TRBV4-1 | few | TGCGCCAGCAGCCAAGATGGGACAGGCCAAGAGACCCAGTACTTC | CASSQDGTGQETQYF
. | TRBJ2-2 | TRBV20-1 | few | TGCAGTGCTGTATACGACACCGGGGAGCTGTTTTTT | CSAVYDTGELFF
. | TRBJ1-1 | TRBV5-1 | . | TGCGCCAGCAGGGGGTCAGGGGCACTCCTTGACACTGAAGCTTTCTTT | CASRGSGALLDTEAFF
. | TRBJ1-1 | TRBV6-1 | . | TGTGCCAGCAGACCCCGGGGAGGGGGCACTGAAGCTTTCTTT | CASRPRGGGTEAFF
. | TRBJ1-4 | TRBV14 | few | TGTGCCAGCAGCCAAGGATTCAATCAGGAAAAACTGTTTTTT | CASSQGFNQEKLFF
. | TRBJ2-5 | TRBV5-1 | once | TGCGCCAGCAGAGGTAGCGATCAAGAGACCCAGTACTTC | CASRGSDQETQYF
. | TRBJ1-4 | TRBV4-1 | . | TGCGCCAGCAGCCAAGCCCAGGGAGGTGAAAAACTGTTTTTT | CASSQAQGGEKLFF
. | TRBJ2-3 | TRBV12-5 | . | TGTGCTAGTGGAACGACTCTATCTTTTACAGATACGCAGTATTTT | CASGTTLSFTDTQYF
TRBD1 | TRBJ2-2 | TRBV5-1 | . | TGCGCCAGCAGCTCCGGGACAGGGGCGAACACCGGGGAGCTGTTTTTT | CASSSGTGANTGELFF